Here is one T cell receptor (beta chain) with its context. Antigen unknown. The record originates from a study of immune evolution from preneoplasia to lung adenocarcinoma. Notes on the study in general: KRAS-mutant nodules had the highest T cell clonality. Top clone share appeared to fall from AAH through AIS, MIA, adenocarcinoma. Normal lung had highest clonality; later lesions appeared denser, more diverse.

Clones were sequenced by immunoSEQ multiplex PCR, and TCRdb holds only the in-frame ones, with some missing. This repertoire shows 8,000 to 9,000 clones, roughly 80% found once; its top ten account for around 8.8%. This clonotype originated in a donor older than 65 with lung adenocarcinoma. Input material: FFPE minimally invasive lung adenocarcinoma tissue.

CDR3 region: CASTPILAGVTGELFF. CDR3 DNA sequence: TGTGCCAGCACCCCCATACTAGCGGGGGTTACCGGGGAGCTGTTTTTT. The chain combines TRBV7-2 with TRBJ2-2; 11 bases are shared with TRBD2. The V gene end was trimmed by 7 bases and the J gene end by 5 bases; junction bases not matched to a gene: 9. The germline V gene has CDR1 SGHTA and CDR2 FQGNSA. CDR3 length: 16 amino acids.